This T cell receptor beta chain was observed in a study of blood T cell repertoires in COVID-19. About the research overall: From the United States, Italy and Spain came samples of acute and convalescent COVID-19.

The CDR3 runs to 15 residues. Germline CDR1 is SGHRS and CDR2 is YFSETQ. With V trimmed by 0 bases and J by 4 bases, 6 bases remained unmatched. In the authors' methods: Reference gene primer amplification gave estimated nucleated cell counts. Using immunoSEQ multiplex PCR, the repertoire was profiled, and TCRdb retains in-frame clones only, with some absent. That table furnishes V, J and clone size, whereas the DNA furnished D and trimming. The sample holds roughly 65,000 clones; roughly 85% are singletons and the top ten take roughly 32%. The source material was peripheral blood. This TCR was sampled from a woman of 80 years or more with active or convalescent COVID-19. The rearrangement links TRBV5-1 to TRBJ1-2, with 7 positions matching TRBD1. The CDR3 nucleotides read TGCGCCAGCAGCTTGGGCTCGCACAGGGGCTATGGCTACACCTTC. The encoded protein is CASSLGSHRGYGYTF. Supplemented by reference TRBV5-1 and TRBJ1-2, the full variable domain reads KAGVTQTPRYLIKTRGQQVTLSCSPISGHRSVSWYQQTPGQGLQFLFEYFSETQRNKGNFPGRFSGRQFSNSRSEMNVSTLELGDSALYLCASSLGSHRGYGYTFGSGTRLTVV.